Reported below is one T cell receptor beta chain. The entry originates in a study of PD-1 blockade in mismatch repair-deficient tumors. Sequencing used immunoSEQ multiplex PCR; TCRdb keeps in-frame clones, though not all of them. The data hold about 35,000 clones, with approximately 80% observed a single time. The CDR3 has 15 amino acids. Trimming stripped 2 bases from V and 5 bases from J, with 13 bases between. Per germline, CDR1 MDHEN and CDR2 SYDVKM. The chain is built from TRBV28 and TRBJ2-1, with D perhaps TRBD2 (5 bases). Specimen: PBMCs, collected around 6 weeks after starting pembrolizumab. The origin of this receptor is an adult with mismatch repair-deficient cancer. CDR3 loop: CASSLHGSGNNEQFF. CDR3 DNA sequence: TGTGCCAGCAGTTTACATGGTTCGGGGAACAATGAGCAGTTCTTC.